Sequencing of this T cell receptor beta chain was carried out in a study of blood T cells in healthy people across ages. For the study at large: Capture via template switching afforded approximately one barcoded beta molecule per two T cells.

Together with a sample-barcoded 5' primer, a J-beta primer mix was included in a second PCR lasting about 7 to 11 cycles. Tagging of each cDNA molecule was performed by a template-switch adaptor with 12 random nucleotides. TCRdb reanalysed the 5' RACE reads using MiXCR and keeps one entry per CDR3 protein. The repertoire holds 1.5 million to 2 million distinct CDR3 sequences, with under 30% as singletons. V lost 4 bases, J lost 2 bases, and 9 bases lay in between. Germline CDR1 reads SQVTM; CDR2 reads ANQGSEA. The CDR3 has 13 residues. Per-sample yields of isolated PBMCs were at least 7 million. Extracted total RNA amounted to at least 5 micrograms for each sample.

The source of this sequence is a woman in her twenties or thirties in good health. Sequencing input: blood. The V gene is TRBV29-1, the J gene TRBJ2-1; D uncertain. CDR3 sequence: CSVVVPPYNEQFF. The CDR3 DNA sequence: TGCAGCGTTGTGGTACCGCCCTACAATGAGCAGTTCTTC.